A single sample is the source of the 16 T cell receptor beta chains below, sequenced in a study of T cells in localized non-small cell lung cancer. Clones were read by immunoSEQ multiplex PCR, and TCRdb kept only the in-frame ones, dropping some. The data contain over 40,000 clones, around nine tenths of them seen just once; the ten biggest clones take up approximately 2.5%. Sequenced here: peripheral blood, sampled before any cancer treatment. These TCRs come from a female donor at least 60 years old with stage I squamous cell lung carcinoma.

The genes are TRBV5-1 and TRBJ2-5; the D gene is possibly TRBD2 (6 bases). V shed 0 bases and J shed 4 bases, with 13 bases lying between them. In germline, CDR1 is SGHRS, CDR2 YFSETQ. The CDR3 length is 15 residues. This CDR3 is CASSLAHDGRETQYF. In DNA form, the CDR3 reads TGCGCCAGCAGCTTGGCCCACGACGGGAGAGAGACCCAGTACTTC.

CDR3 region: CASSLGAGNTQYF. CDR3 in DNA: TGTGCCAGCAGCTTAGGGGCGGGGAATACGCAGTATTTT. The chain employs TRBV13 and TRBJ2-3; D might be TRBD2 (6 bases). Germline V gene data show CDR1 as PRHDT and CDR2 as FYEKMQ (reference sequence). Trimming took off 0 bases at V and 7 bases at J, with 8 bases between the two ends. The CDR3 length is 13 residues.

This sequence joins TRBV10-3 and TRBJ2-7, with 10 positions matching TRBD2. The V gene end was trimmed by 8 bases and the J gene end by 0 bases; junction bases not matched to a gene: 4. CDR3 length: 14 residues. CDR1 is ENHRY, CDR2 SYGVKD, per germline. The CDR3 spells CAIRLAGSSYEQYF. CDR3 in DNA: TGTGCCATCCGACTAGCGGGTAGCTCCTACGAGCAGTACTTC.

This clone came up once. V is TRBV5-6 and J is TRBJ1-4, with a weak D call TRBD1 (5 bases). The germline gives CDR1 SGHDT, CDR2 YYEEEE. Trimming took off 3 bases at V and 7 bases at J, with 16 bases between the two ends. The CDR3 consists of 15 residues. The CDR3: CASSSQGGGGEKLFF. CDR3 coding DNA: TGTGCCAGCAGCTCCCAGGGTGGTGGAGGTGAAAAACTGTTTTTT.

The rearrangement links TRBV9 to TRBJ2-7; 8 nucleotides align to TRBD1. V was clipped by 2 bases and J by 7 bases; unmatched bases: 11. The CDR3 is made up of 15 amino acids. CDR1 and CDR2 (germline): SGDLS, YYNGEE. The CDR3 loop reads CASSVHPGGAEEQYF. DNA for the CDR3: TGTGCCAGCAGCGTCCATCCAGGGGGCGCGGAAGAGCAGTACTTC. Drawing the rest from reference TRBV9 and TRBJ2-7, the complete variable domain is DSGVTQTPKHLITATGQRVTLRCSPRSGDLSVYWYQQSLDQGLQFLIQYYNGEERAKGNILERFSAQQFPDLHSELNLSSLELGDSALYFCASSVHPGGAEEQYFGPGTRLTVT.

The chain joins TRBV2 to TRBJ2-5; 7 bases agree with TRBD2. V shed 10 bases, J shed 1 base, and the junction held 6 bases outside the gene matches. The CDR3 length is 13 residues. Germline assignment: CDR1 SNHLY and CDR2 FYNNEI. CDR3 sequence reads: CATRGTIQETQYF. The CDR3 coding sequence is TGTGCCACCCGAGGGACTATCCAAGAGACCCAGTACTTC.

The CDR3 region is CASSFGREQYF. The CDR3 region has the DNA TGTGCCAGCAGTTTTGGGCGCGAGCAGTACTTC. V usage is TRBV27 and J usage is TRBJ2-7; no clear D. V was pared by 3 bases and J by 6 bases, with 6 bases between. This CDR3 has 11 amino acids. Looked up from germline, CDR1 is MNHEY and CDR2 is SMNVEV (reference sequence).

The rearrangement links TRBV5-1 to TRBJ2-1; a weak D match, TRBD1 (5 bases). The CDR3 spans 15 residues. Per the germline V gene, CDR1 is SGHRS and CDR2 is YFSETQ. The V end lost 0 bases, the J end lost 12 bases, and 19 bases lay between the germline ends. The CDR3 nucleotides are TGCGCCAGCAGCTTGGCCACAGGCGAAGGAGTTAGGCAGTTCTTC. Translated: CASSLATGEGVRQFF.

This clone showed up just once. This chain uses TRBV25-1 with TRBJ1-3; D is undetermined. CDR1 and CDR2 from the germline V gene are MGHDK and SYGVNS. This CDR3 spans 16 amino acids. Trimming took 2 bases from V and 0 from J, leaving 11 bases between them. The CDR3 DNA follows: TGTGCCAGCAGTGAACCAGGAGTCCTCTCTGGAAACACCATATATTTT. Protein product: CASSEPGVLSGNTIYF. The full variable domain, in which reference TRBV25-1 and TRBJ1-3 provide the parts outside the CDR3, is EADIYQTPRYLVIGTGKKITLECSQTMGHDKMYWYQQDPGMELHLIHYSYGVNSTEKGDLSSESTVSRIRTEHFPLTLESARPSHTSQYLCASSEPGVLSGNTIYFGEGSWLTVV.

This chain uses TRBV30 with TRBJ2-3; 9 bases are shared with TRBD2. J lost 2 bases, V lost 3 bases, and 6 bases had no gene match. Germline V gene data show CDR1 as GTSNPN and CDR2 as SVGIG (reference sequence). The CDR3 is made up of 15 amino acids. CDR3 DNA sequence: TGTGCCTGGAGAAGCGGGAGGACCTACACAGATACGCAGTATTTT. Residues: CAWRSGRTYTDTQYF.

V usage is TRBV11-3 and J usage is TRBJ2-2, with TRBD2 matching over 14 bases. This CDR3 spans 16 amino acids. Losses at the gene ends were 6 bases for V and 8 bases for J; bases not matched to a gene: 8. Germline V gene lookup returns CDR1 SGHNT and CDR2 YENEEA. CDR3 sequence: CASRSGTSGRQGELFF. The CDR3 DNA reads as TGTGCCAGCAGATCCGGGACTAGCGGGAGACAAGGGGAGCTGTTTTTT.

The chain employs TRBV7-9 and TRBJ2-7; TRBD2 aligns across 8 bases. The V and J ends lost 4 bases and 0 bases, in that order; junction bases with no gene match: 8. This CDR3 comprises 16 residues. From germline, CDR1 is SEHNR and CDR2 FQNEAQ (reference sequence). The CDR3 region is CASSSVLAGNSYEQYF. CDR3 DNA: TGTGCCAGCAGCTCAGTATTAGCGGGAAACTCCTACGAGCAGTACTTC.

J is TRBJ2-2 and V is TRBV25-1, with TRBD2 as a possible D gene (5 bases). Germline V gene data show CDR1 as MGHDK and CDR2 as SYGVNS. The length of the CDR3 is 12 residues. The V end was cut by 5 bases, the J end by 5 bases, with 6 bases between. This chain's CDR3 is CASSRGTGELFF. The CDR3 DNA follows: TGTGCCAGCAGTCGGGGAACCGGGGAGCTGTTTTTT.

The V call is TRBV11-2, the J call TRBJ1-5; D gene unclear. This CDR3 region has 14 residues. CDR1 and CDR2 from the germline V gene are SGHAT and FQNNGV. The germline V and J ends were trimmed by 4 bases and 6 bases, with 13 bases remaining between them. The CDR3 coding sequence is TGTGCCAGCAGCTCTTTAGGTCATGCTCAGCCCCAGCATTTT. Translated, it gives CASSSLGHAQPQHF.

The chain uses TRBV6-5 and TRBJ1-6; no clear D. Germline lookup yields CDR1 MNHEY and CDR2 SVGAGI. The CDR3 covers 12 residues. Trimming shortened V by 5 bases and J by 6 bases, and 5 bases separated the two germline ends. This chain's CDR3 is CASSGPNSPLHF. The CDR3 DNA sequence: TGTGCCAGCAGTGGGCCTAATTCACCCCTCCACTTT.

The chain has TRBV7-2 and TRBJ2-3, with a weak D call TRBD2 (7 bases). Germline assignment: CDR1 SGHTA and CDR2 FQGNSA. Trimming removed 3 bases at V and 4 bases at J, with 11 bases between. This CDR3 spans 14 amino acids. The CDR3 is CASSLGGGSDTQYF. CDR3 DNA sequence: TGTGCCAGCAGCTTGGGAGGGGGGTCAGATACGCAGTATTTT. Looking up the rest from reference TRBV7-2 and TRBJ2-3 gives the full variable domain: GAGVSQSPSNKVTEKGKDVELRCDPISGHTALYWYRQSLGQGLEFLIYFQGNSAPDKSGLPSDRFSAERTGGSVSTLTIQRTQQEDSAVYLCASSLGGGSDTQYFGPGTRLTVL.